This T cell receptor beta chain was sequenced during a study of blood T cell repertoires in COVID-19. Whole-study context: The United States, Italy and Spain supplied acute and convalescent COVID-19 samples.

Germline V CDR1 and CDR2: SEHNR, FQNEAQ (reference sequence). The CDR3 runs to 13 residues. Trimming removed 9 bases at V and 2 bases at J, with 14 bases between. How the authors handled the data: Amplification of reference gene primers was used by the study to estimate nucleated cell counts. Here immunoSEQ multiplex PCR was the method, and the copy in TCRdb shows in-frame clones only, minus some. From that table come the V and J calls and clone size; the DNA was used to work out D and trimming. Of 190,000 or so clones detected, 87% appear once; the ten largest clones hold around 0.88%. The sequenced sample consisted of peripheral blood. The source is a woman younger than 35 who had recovered from COVID-19. The V and J genes are TRBV7-9 and TRBJ2-7; D might be TRBD2 (5 bases). The CDR3 sequence is CASGRVGPYEQYV. Here the CDR3 DNA reads TGTGCCAGTGGGCGGGTTGGGCCCTACGAGCAGTACGTC.